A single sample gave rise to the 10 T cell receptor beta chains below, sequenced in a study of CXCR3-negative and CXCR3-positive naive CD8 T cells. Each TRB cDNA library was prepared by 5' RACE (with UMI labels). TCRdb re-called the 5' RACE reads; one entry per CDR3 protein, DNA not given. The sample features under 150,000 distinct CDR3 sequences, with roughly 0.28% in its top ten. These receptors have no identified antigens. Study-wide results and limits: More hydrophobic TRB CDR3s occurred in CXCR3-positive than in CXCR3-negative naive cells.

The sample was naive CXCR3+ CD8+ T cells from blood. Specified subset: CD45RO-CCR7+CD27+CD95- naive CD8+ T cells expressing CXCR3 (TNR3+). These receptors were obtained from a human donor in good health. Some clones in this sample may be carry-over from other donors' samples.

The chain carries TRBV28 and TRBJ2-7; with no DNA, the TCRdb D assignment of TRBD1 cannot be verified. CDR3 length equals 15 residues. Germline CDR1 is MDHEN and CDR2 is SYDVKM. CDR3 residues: CASSFPGQGVHEQYF.

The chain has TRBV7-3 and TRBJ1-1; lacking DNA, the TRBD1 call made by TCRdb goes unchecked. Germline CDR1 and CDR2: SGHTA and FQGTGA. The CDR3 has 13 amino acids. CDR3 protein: CASSLTGATEAFF.

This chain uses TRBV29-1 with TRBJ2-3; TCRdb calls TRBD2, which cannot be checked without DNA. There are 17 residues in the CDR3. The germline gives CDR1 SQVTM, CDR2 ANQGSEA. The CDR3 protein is CSVEGLTSGPSTDTQYF.

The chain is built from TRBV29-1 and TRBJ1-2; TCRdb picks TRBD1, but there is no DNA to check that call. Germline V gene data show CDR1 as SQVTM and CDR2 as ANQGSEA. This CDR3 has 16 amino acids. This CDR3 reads CSVGVAGTPSNYGYTF.

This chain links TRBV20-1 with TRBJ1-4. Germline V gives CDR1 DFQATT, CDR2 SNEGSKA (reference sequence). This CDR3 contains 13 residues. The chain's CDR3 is CSAPAWGGEKLFF.

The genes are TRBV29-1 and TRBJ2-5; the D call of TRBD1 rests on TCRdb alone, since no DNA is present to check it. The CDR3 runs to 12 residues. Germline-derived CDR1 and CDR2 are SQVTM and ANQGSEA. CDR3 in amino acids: CSVAQVQETQYF.

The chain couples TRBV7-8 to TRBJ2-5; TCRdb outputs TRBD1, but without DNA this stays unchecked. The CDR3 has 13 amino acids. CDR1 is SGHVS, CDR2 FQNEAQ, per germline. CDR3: CASSPGWGHEQYF.

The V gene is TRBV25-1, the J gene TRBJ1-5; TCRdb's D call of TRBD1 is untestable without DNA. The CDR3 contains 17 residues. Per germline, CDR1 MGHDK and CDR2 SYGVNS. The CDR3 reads CVSSCWAETNSNQPQHF.

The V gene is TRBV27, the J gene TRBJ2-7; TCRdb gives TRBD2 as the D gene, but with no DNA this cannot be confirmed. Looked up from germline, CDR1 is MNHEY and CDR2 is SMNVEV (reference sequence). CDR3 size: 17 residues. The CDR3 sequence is CASISGRVAASSYEQYF.

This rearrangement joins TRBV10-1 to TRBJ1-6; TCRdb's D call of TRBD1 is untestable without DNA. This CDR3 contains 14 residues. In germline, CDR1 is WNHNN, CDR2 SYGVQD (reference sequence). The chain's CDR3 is CASSEGQGASPLHF.